These 22 T cell receptor beta chains originate from one sample sequenced in a study of blood T cell repertoires in COVID-19. Clones were read by immunoSEQ multiplex PCR, and TCRdb kept only the in-frame ones, dropping some. Here the sample spans about 100,000 clones, approximately 90% being singletons. The sample comprised peripheral blood. The receptors shown here come from a man in his forties or fifties with active COVID-19.

The chain combines TRBV4-1 with TRBJ2-1; 7 bases match TRBD1. The V and J ends lost 3 bases and 5 bases, in that order; junction bases with no gene match: 10. The germline V gene encodes CDR1 MGHRA and CDR2 YSYEKL. The CDR3 contains 16 residues. CDR3 nucleotides: TGCGCCAGCAGCCAGGGTCTTGGACAGGACAACAATGAGCAGTTCTTC. Translation: CASSQGLGQDNNEQFF.

The genes are TRBV6-1 and TRBJ1-6, with a weak D call TRBD1 (5 bases). The CDR3 consists of 15 residues. Trimming removed 3 bases from V and 9 bases from J, with 15 bases in between. The V gene's germline CDR1 is MNHNS and CDR2 SASEGT. CDR3 sequence reads: CASSDAGGGTSPLHF. The CDR3 coding sequence is TGTGCCAGCAGTGATGCCGGGGGGGGGACTTCACCCCTCCACTTT.

The rearrangement joins TRBV4-2 to TRBJ1-5; D gene unclear. Trimming shortened V by 4 bases and J by 1 base, and 11 bases separated the two germline ends. Germline CDR1 reads LGHNA; CDR2 reads YNFKEQ. The CDR3 totals 15 residues. CDR3 sequence: CASSRSRGSNQPQHF. In DNA, the CDR3 is TGTGCCAGCAGCCGTAGTAGAGGAAGCAATCAGCCCCAGCATTTT.

The rearrangement uses TRBV2 and TRBJ2-5; D is perhaps TRBD2 (6 bases). The length of the CDR3 is 16 residues. V was shortened by 3 bases and J by 3 bases, with 17 bases between the two germline ends. CDR1 SNHLY and CDR2 FYNNEI come from the germline V gene. CDR3 coding DNA: TGTGCCAGCAGTGAGGGCGCGGGGTGGGGTGAAGAGACCCAGTACTTC. It codes for CASSEGAGWGEETQYF.

The CDR3 DNA sequence: TGCGCCAGCAGCCAAGTGCCCTGGACAGGGCGCACTGAAGCTTTCTTT. This sequence encodes CASSQVPWTGRTEAFF. This rearrangement joins TRBV4-1 to TRBJ1-1, with 8 bases aligning to TRBD1. The germline gives CDR1 MGHRA, CDR2 YSYEKL. This CDR3 has 16 amino acids. Trimming removed 1 base from V and 4 bases from J; junction bases left unmatched: 8.

The CDR3 loop reads CASSHRPTLAGGLNEQFF. CDR3 DNA sequence: TGTGCCAGCAGCCATCGCCCGACACTAGCGGGGGGGCTCAATGAGCAGTTCTTC. The V call is TRBV3-1 (or the pseudogene TRBV3-2), the J call TRBJ2-1, with 13 bases that match TRBD2. This CDR3 has 18 residues. V was clipped by 3 bases and J by 6 bases; unmatched bases: 11. Germline V gives CDR1 LGHDT, CDR2 YNNKEL (reference sequence).

The rearrangement links TRBV3-1 (or the pseudogene TRBV3-2) to TRBJ1-6; tentatively, D is TRBD1 (5 bases). Germline lookup yields CDR1 LGHDT and CDR2 YNNKEL (reference sequence). Trimming left V 1 base short and J 0 bases short, with 10 bases between. The CDR3 contains 17 residues. CDR3 in amino acids: CASSQAQESSYNSPLHF. For the CDR3, the DNA is TGTGCCAGCAGCCAAGCACAGGAGAGCTCCTATAATTCACCCCTCCACTTT.

The genes are TRBV7-2 and TRBJ2-1, with D possibly TRBD1 on 5 matching bases. The CDR3 has 13 residues. Germline lookup yields CDR1 SGHTA and CDR2 FQGNSA. V was clipped by 3 bases and J by 5 bases, with 8 bases between them. The CDR3 sequence: CASSLTADNEQFF. For the CDR3, the DNA is TGTGCCAGCAGCTTGACAGCTGACAATGAGCAGTTCTTC.

This chain links TRBV6-6 with TRBJ2-2; D remains unclear. Germline values: CDR1 MNHNY, CDR2 SVGAGI (reference sequence). V lost 2 bases, J lost 1 base, and 5 bases lay in between. CDR3 length equals 14 residues. The CDR3 DNA is TGTGCCAGCAGTTACATCAGGAACACCGGGGAGCTGTTTTTT. This sequence encodes CASSYIRNTGELFF.

The gene calls are TRBV19 and TRBJ1-3; the D is unclear. V was trimmed by 3 bases and J by 2 bases, leaving 14 bases between them. The CDR3 has 16 residues. CDR1 LNHDA and CDR2 SQIVND come from the germline V gene (reference sequence). CDR3 DNA: TGTGCCAGTAGTATTTGGCCGCCTCGGGCTGGAAACACCATATATTTT. Residues: CASSIWPPRAGNTIYF.

This chain's CDR3 is CASSQDLGTGGINEQFF. The CDR3 DNA is TGTGCCAGCAGCCAAGATTTGGGGACAGGGGGTATCAATGAGCAGTTCTTC. The chain is built from TRBV4-2 and TRBJ2-1; 11 bases are a match to TRBD1. The V gene end was trimmed by 0 bases and the J gene end by 6 bases; junction bases not matched to a gene: 7. Germline CDR1 LGHNA, CDR2 YNFKEQ. The CDR3 sequence is 17 residues long.

This rearrangement joins TRBV5-1 to TRBJ1-2; D is perhaps TRBD1 (5 bases). CDR3 length equals 15 residues. Trimming took off 1 base at V and 0 bases at J, with 10 bases between the two ends. Germline assignment: CDR1 SGHRS and CDR2 YFSETQ. In DNA form, the CDR3 reads TGCGCCAGCAGCTTGTCGGACACCGCTAACTATGGCTACACCTTC. It specifies CASSLSDTANYGYTF.

This sequence joins TRBV6-1 and TRBJ2-5; 8 positions agree with TRBD1. Losses at the gene ends were 5 bases for V and 2 bases for J; bases not matched to a gene: 7. Germline V CDR1 and CDR2: MNHNS, SASEGT. This CDR3 has 15 residues. CDR3 sequence (DNA): TGTGCCAGCAGTCCGGACAGGGTGGTACAAGAGACCCAGTACTTC. It translates to CASSPDRVVQETQYF.

V and J are TRBV19 and TRBJ1-1, with 7 bases that match TRBD1. This CDR3 is built from 14 residues. Germline trimming cut 5 bases from V and 0 bases from J; bases unmatched to any gene: 3. Germline V gene data show CDR1 as LNHDA and CDR2 as SQIVND (reference sequence). The CDR3 DNA reads as TGTGCCAGTAGTGAACAGGGGTTGAACACTGAAGCTTTCTTT. It is translated as CASSEQGLNTEAFF.

The chain uses TRBV11-3 and TRBJ2-5; 7 bases fit TRBD1. Germline values: CDR1 SGHNT, CDR2 YENEEA. Trimming took 5 bases from V and 6 from J; bases not matched to a gene: 6. This CDR3 comprises 13 residues. The CDR3 protein is CASSPGQVKTQYF. Written as DNA, the CDR3 is TGTGCCAGCAGCCCAGGACAGGTCAAGACCCAGTACTTC.

This clone was counted at least ten times. The chain has TRBV6-1 and TRBJ1-5; possible D gene TRBD1, 5 bases. The CDR3 sequence is 16 residues long. Germline-derived CDR1 and CDR2 are MNHNS and SASEGT. V was pared by 2 bases and J by 2 bases, with 13 bases between. The CDR3 reads CASSEQGGVGNQPQHF. CDR3 sequence (DNA): TGTGCCAGCAGTGAACAAGGAGGGGTGGGCAATCAGCCCCAGCATTTT.

The chain links TRBV19 to TRBJ1-1; TRBD1 is a possible D gene (6 bases). From germline, CDR1 is LNHDA and CDR2 SQIVND (reference sequence). CDR3 length: 13 amino acids. Trimming left V 9 bases short and J 4 bases short, with 15 bases between. The CDR3 loop reads CASLTGFGTEAFF. CDR3 DNA: TGTGCCAGCCTAACAGGGTTTGGCACTGAAGCTTTCTTT.

The chain recombines TRBV7-9 with TRBJ1-2; 11 bases agree with TRBD1. The CDR3 runs 16 residues. CDR1 and CDR2 (germline): SEHNR, FQNEAQ (reference sequence). The junction had 6 bases not matched to a gene; V was cut back by 5 bases and J by 1 base. The CDR3 nucleotides are TGTGCCAGCAGCACACGGACAGGGGGCGATAACTATGGCTACACCTTC. Translation: CASSTRTGGDNYGYTF.

V gene TRBV19 combines with J gene TRBJ2-3, with D possibly TRBD2 on 6 matching bases. The V end lost 1 base, the J end lost 0 bases, and 8 bases lay between the germline ends. Germline CDR1 is LNHDA and CDR2 is SQIVND (reference sequence). The CDR3 covers 15 residues. CDR3: CASSIGGTSTDTQYF. The CDR3 DNA follows: TGTGCCAGTAGTATAGGTGGGACTAGCACAGATACGCAGTATTTT.

In DNA form, the CDR3 reads TGTGCCAGCAGTTTTCGGTTTTGGGGGGCCAACGTCCTGACTTTC. It translates to CASSFRFWGANVLTF. The chain joins TRBV6-5 to TRBJ2-6, with D unresolved. CDR3 length equals 15 residues. V lost 4 bases and J lost 4, with 11 bases in between. The germline V gene has CDR1 MNHEY and CDR2 SVGAGI.

This rearrangement joins TRBV2 to TRBJ2-7; no reliable D call. The length of the CDR3 is 12 residues. Germline values: CDR1 SNHLY, CDR2 FYNNEI. V was shortened by 2 bases and J by 4 bases, with 6 bases between the two germline ends. The CDR3 bases are TGTGCCAGCAGTGAATCCGGGTACGAGCAGTACTTC. The encoded protein is CASSESGYEQYF.

The chain carries TRBV9 and TRBJ1-1; D unclear. Trimming cost V 3 bases and J 0 bases, with 12 bases left between them. The CDR3 sequence is 15 residues long. Germline CDR1 is SGDLS and CDR2 is YYNGEE. The CDR3 bases are TGTGCCAGCAGCGGAGAACAGCTCATGAACACTGAAGCTTTCTTT. The encoded protein is CASSGEQLMNTEAFF.